This TCR beta chain was captured in a study of cytomegalovirus exposure and HLA in healthy donors. Across the whole study: There were 350 to 400 genotyped donors. Of these, about 81% fell in the genetic ancestry cluster associated with self-reported Caucasian donors. General study results and limits: According to the study, 160 or so TCR beta chains were cytomegalovirus-associated. Specificity for CMV antigens was confirmed in vitro for a few of the CMV-associated chains.

Comments on this clone: Its antigen is currently unknown.

The CDR3 has 14 residues. CDR1 is SGHRS and CDR2 is YFSETQ in the germline V gene. V lost 4 bases and J lost 5; bases outside the gene matches: 7. Amplification used 60 Vbeta primers and 13 Jbeta primers. Assay used: immunoSEQ multiplex PCR; TCRdb lists only in-frame clones, some missing. Counted here are 70,000 to 85,000 clones, 74% occurring once; the ten biggest clones make up 9.1%. The chain combines TRBV5-1 with TRBJ2-7, with 9 bases matching TRBD1. The sequenced material came from PBMCs. This receptor was obtained from a man between 35 and 55 years old in good health and CMV-seropositive. CDR3 bases: TGCGCCAGCAGCAAACAGGGGGCGCGGGACGAGCAGTACTTC. Translated, it gives CASSKQGARDEQYF.